Following are 2 T cell receptor beta chains from one sample sequenced in a study of blood T cells in healthy people across ages. Combining a sample-barcoded 5' primer with a J-beta primer mix, a second PCR ran for about 7 to 11 cycles. MiXCR was run by TCRdb on the 5' RACE reads, yielding one entry per CDR3 protein. The sample consists of about 1.1 million distinct CDR3 sequences, roughly two fifths of them appearing once. Material: blood. The receptors here all came from a man younger than 30 in good health.

The table lists this clonotype with a few counts. The J gene is TRBJ2-5, the V gene TRBV29-1, with D maybe TRBD1 (6 bases). There are 17 residues in the CDR3. Looked up from germline, CDR1 is SQVTM and CDR2 is ANQGSEA. Trimming left V 4 bases short and J 2 bases short, with 23 bases between. The chain's CDR3 is CSVAPCPRQAQQETQYF. The CDR3 bases are TGCAGCGTTGCCCCCTGCCCCCGACAGGCCCAACAAGAGACCCAGTACTTC.

The chain has TRBV20-1 and TRBJ2-1; D may be TRBD2 (5 bases). Per the germline V gene, CDR1 is DFQATT and CDR2 is SNEGSKA (reference sequence). The CDR3 runs to 14 residues. The V end lost 0 bases, the J end lost 7 bases, and 13 bases lay between the germline ends. CDR3 sequence: CSARDLISANEQFF. DNA of the CDR3: TGCAGTGCTAGAGATCTAATTAGCGCTAATGAGCAGTTCTTC.